Listed below are T cell receptor beta chains from one sample, sequenced in a study of T cell clones after liver transplantation. Some clones are missing from TCRdb's copy, which holds only in-frame ones; the method was immunoSEQ multiplex PCR. The sample includes some 15,000 clones, less than 85% of them seen just once. Sequences were derived from CD8+ T cells from blood, sampled 47 months after liver transplant. These TCRs come from a human patient who received a liver transplant. Some of the T cells might come from the graft donor. Each CDR3 is given with its conserved first and last residue. A D gene is named only where the DNA matches it firmly. Expanded clones are given a class, and other clones once, few, many or no size at all.

d_call	v_call	j_call	clone_size	cdr3_nt	cdr3_aa
-	TRBV27	TRBJ2-3	-	TGTGCCAGCAGTTTAGTAGGGGCAGATACGCAGTATTTT	CASSLVGADTQYF
-	TRBV7-2	TRBJ2-7	-	TGTGCCAGCAGCTTTTACACCTACGAGCAGTACTTC	CASSFYTYEQYF
TRBD2	TRBV13	TRBJ2-1	-	TGTGCCAGCAGCTCGGAAAACCTGCTAGCGGGGGACCCTGATGAGCAGTTCTTC	CASSSENLLAGDPDEQFF
TRBD1	TRBV27	TRBJ2-1	-	TGTGCCAGCAGTTTATCCCCCGGACAGGGAGCCCCTTACAATGAGCAGTTCTTC	CASSLSPGQGAPYNEQFF
TRBD1	TRBV5-1	TRBJ1-4	-	TGCGCCAGCAGCGCTCCGGGACAGCCAAATGAAAAACTGTTTTTT	CASSAPGQPNEKLFF
TRBD1	TRBV10-3	TRBJ1-2	few	TGTGCCATCAGGGACGAAAGACAATTGGGACAGCGCTATGGCTACACCTTC	CAIRDERQLGQRYGYTF
-	TRBV2	TRBJ2-7	medium-sized	TGTGCCAGCAGTGAAGGGCGAGGGAACGAGCAGTACTTC	CASSEGRGNEQYF
TRBD2	TRBV29-1	TRBJ2-2	-	TGCAGCGTCTCCACCGGGGGGGAGACCGGGGAGCTGTTTTTT	CSVSTGGETGELFF
-	TRBV9	TRBJ1-3	-	TGTGCCAGCAGCGTAGACGGCAGTCTCTTACTTGGAAACACCATATATTTT	CASSVDGSLLLGNTIYF
-	TRBV27	TRBJ2-3	-	TGTGCCAGCAGTTTTGGACAGTTGCAGGGTACGCAGTATTTT	CASSFGQLQGTQYF
-	TRBV6-6	TRBJ1-1	-	TGTGCCAGCAGCCCAAACACTGAAGCTTTCTTT	CASSPNTEAFF
-	TRBV7-9	TRBJ2-1	-	TGTGCCAGCAGCTTGGGATACAATGAGCAGTTCTTC	CASSLGYNEQFF
-	TRBV27	TRBJ1-1	-	TGTGCCAGCAGTTTCGAGATCTTCTCTGAAGCTTTCTTT	CASSFEIFSEAFF
-	TRBV11-3	TRBJ2-6	-	TGTGCCAGCAGCTTTGACAGCTCTGGGGCCAACGTCCTGACTTTC	CASSFDSSGANVLTF
-	TRBV14	TRBJ2-2	few	TGTGCCAGCAGCCAAGACTCTGGGGAGCTGTTTTTT	CASSQDSGELFF
-	TRBV27	TRBJ1-4	-	TGTGCCAGCAGTTCTGTCGGGGCAGCTGAAAAACTGTTTTTT	CASSSVGAAEKLFF
TRBD2	TRBV9	TRBJ2-1	-	TGTGCCAGCAGCGTAGGGCGGGGGGACAATGAGCAGTTCTTC	CASSVGRGDNEQFF
TRBD1	TRBV7-2	TRBJ1-2	-	TGTGCCAGCAGCTTCTCCTTAGCAGACAGGGTAGGCGGCTACACCTTC	CASSFSLADRVGGYTF
-	TRBV10-3	TRBJ2-7	-	TGTGCCATCAGGGCAGGGATTCACGAGCAGTACTTC	CAIRAGIHEQYF
-	TRBV6-5	TRBJ1-5	-	TGTGCCACCTCTGGTGGGGATAGCAATCAGCCCCAGCATTTT	CATSGGDSNQPQHF
TRBD2	TRBV5-1	TRBJ2-1	-	TGCGCCAGCAGCTCCGGGGGGGTGGAATACAATGAGCAGTTCTTC	CASSSGGVEYNEQFF
TRBD1	TRBV2	TRBJ2-7	-	TGTGCCAGCAGCGACTCCGGGACAGTAAGCTACGAGCAGTACTTC	CASSDSGTVSYEQYF
-	TRBV5-8	TRBJ2-7	few	TGTGCCAGCAGCTTGGGTACGACAGACTCTCCCTACGAGCAGTACTTC	CASSLGTTDSPYEQYF
-	TRBV10-3	TRBJ2-1	-	TGTGCCATCAGCTCGTTTAGGGATGAGCAGTTCTTC	CAISSFRDEQFF
-	TRBV6-5	TRBJ2-2	-	TGTGCCAGCAGTTACTCGATTGGGCCCGGGGAGCTGTTTTTT	CASSYSIGPGELFF
TRBD1	TRBV9	TRBJ1-2	-	TGTGCCAGCGATTCTGGGACAGCTTATAACTATGGCTACACCTTC	CASDSGTAYNYGYTF
TRBD1	TRBV6-1	TRBJ1-5	-	TGTGCCAGCATTTGGACAGGCGATAGCAATCAGCCCCAGCATTTT	CASIWTGDSNQPQHF
-	TRBV5-8	TRBJ1-4	-	TGTGCCAGCAGCTTGGGTTTTGTGGAACTGTTTTTT	CASSLGFVELFF
-	TRBV2	TRBJ2-1	-	TGTGCCAGCAGTGAATCAGGGGCCAATGAGCAGTTCTTC	CASSESGANEQFF
-	TRBV27	TRBJ2-1	-	TGTGCCAGCAGTTTAGGGGGATCCTACAATGAGCAGTTCTTC	CASSLGGSYNEQFF
-	TRBV27	TRBJ2-3	once	TGTGCCAGCAGTCAGCCGGGGATGACAGATACGCAGTATTTT	CASSQPGMTDTQYF